This T cell receptor (beta chain) emerged from a study of blood T cell repertoires in COVID-19. Assay used: immunoSEQ multiplex PCR; TCRdb lists only in-frame clones, some missing. The sample includes 250,000 to 350,000 clones, about 80% of them seen just once. Trimming left V 5 bases short and J 1 base short, with 12 bases between. Germline loops: CDR1 SGHAT, CDR2 FQNNGV. This CDR3 contains 14 residues. This chain links TRBV11-2 with TRBJ2-7; maybe TRBD1 (6 bases). This receptor was obtained from a person aged 65-85 years with COVID-19, enrolled during active disease. The material sequenced was peripheral blood. The CDR3 is CASSRADSSYEQYF. DNA for the CDR3: TGTGCCAGCAGCCGGGCGGACAGTTCCTACGAGCAGTACTTC. The whole variable domain, filled in from reference TRBV11-2 and TRBJ2-7, reads EAGVAQSPRYKIIEKRQSVAFWCNPISGHATLYWYQQILGQGPKLLIQFQNNGVVDDSQLPKDRFSAERLKGVDSTLKIQPAKLEDSAVYLCASSRADSSYEQYFGPGTRLTVT.